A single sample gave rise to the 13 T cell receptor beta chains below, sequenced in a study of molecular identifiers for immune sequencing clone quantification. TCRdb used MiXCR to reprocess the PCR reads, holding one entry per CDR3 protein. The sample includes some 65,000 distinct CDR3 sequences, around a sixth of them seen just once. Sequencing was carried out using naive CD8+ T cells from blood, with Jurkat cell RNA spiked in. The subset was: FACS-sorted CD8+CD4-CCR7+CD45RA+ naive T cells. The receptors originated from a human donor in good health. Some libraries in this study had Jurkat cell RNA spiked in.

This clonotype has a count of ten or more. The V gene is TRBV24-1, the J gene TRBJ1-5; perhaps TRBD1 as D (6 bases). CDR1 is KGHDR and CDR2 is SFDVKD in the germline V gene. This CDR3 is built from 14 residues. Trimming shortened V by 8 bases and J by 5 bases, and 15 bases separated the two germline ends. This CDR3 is CATNWAGEDQPQHF. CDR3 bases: TGTGCCACCAATTGGGCAGGGGAGGATCAGCCCCAGCATTTT.

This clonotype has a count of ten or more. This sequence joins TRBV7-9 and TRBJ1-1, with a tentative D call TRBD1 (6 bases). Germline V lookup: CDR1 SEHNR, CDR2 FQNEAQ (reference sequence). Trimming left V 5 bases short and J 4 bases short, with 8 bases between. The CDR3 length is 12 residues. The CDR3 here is CASSRGFTEAFF. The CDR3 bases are TGTGCCAGCAGCAGGGGGTTCACTGAAGCTTTCTTT.

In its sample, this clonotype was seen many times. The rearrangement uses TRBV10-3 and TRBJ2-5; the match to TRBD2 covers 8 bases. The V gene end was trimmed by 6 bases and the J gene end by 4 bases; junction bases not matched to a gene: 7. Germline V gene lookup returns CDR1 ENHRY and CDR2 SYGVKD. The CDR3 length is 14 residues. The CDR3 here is CAISPGLAGETQYF. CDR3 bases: TGTGCCATCAGCCCTGGACTAGCTGGAGAGACCCAGTACTTC.

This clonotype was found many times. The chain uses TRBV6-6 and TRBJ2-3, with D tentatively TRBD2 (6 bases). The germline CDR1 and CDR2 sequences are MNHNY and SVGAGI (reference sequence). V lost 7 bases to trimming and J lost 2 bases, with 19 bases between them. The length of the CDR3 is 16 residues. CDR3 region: CASKLLALEFTDTQYF. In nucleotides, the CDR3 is TGTGCCAGCAAGCTTCTAGCGTTAGAATTCACAGATACGCAGTATTTT.

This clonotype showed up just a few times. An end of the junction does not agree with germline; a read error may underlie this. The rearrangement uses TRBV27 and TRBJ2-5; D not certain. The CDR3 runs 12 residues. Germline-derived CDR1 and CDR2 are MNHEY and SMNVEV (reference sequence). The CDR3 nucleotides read TGTGCCGGCAGCAGTAGACAAGAGACCCAGTACTTC. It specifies CAGSSRQETQYF.

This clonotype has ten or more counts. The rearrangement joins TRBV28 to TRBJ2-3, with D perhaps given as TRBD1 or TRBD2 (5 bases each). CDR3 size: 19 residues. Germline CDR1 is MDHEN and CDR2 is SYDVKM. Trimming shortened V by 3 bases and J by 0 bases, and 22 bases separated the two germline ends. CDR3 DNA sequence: TGTGCCAGCAGTTTGGACTCTTCTGACGACAGCCCTAGCACAGATACGCAGTATTTT. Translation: CASSLDSSDDSPSTDTQYF.

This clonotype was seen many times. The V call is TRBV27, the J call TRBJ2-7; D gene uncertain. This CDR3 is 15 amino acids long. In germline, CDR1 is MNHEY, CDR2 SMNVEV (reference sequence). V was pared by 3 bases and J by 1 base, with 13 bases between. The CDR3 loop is CASSFAARVSYEQYF. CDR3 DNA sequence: TGTGCCAGCAGTTTTGCGGCCCGTGTATCCTACGAGCAGTACTTC.

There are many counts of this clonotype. The CDR3 region has the DNA TGTGCCAGCAGTCTCTTCGAGCGGGAGGGAGACAATGAGCAGTTCTTC. Protein product: CASSLFEREGDNEQFF. This chain uses TRBV6-6 with TRBJ2-1; TRBD2 aligns across 10 bases. The CDR3 extends over 16 amino acids. The trim removed 5 bases at V and 5 bases at J, leaving 9 bases unmatched. Per germline, CDR1 MNHNY and CDR2 SVGAGI (reference sequence).

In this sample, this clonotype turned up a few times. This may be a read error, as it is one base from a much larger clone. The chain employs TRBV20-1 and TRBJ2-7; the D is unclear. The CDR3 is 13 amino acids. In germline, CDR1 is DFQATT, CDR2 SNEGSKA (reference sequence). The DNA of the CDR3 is TGCAGTGCTAGAGAGGTCAGCTCCTACGAGCGGTACTTC. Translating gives CSAREVSSYERYF.

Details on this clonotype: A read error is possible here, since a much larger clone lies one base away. CDR3 in DNA: TGTGCCAGCAGTTTTCTCCCTGGGAGAGATACGCAGTGTTTT. This encodes CASSFLPGRDTQCF. The chain uses TRBV28 and TRBJ2-3; weak D call: TRBD2 (5 bases). The CDR3 has 14 amino acids. Per germline, CDR1 MDHEN and CDR2 SYDVKM.

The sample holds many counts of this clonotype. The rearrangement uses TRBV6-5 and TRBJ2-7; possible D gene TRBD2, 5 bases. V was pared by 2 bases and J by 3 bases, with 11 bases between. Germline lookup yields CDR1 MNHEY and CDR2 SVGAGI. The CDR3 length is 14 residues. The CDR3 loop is CASSYGRGDYEQYF. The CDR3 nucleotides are TGTGCCAGCAGTTACGGTCGGGGAGACTACGAGCAGTACTTC.

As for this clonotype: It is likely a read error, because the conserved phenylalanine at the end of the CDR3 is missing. DNA of the CDR3: TGTGCCAGCAGCCCCAGGCCTGGGGGCCACACCGGGGAGCTGTTTCTT. Translating it yields CASSPRPGGHTGELFL. The chain is built from TRBV7-8 and TRBJ2-2; D is possibly TRBD1 (6 bases). Germline V gene lookup returns CDR1 SGHVS and CDR2 FQNEAQ. Trimming removed 5 bases from V and 3 bases from J, with 16 bases in between. This CDR3 region has 16 residues.

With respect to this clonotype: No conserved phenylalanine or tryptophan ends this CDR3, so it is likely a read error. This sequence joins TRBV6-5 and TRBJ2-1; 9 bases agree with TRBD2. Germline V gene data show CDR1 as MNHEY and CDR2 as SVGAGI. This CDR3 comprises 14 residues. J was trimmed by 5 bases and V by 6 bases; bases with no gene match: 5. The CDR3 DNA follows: TGTGCCAGCAGGCGGGAGGGGGTGAACAATGAGCAGTTCTCC. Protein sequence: CASRREGVNNEQFS.